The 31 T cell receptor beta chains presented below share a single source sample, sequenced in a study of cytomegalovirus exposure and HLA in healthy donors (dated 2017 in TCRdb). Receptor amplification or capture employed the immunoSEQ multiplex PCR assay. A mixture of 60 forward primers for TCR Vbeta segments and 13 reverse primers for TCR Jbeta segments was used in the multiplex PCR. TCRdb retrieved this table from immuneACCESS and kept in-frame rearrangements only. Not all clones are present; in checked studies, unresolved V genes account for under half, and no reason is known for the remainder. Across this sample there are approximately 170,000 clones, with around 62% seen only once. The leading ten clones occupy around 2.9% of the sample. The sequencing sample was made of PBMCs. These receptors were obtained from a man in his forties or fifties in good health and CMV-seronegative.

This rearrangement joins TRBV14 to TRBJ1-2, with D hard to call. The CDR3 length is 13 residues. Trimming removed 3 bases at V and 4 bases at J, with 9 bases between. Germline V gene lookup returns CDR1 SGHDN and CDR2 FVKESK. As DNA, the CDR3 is TGTGCCAGCAGCCAGAATTGGGCCTATGGCTACACCTTC. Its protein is CASSQNWAYGYTF. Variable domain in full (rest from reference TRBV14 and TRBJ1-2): EAGVTQFPSHSVIEKGQTVTLRCDPISGHDNLYWYRRVMGKEIKFLLHFVKESKQDESGMPNNRFLAERTGGTYSTLKVQPAELEDSGVYFCASSQNWAYGYTFGSGTRLTVV.

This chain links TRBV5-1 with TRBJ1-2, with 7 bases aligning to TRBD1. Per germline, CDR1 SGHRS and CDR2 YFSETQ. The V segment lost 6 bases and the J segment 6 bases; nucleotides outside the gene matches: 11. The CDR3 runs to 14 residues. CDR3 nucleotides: TGCGCCAGCAAAAACACCGGGACAGAAGATGGCTACACCTTC. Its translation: CASKNTGTEDGYTF.

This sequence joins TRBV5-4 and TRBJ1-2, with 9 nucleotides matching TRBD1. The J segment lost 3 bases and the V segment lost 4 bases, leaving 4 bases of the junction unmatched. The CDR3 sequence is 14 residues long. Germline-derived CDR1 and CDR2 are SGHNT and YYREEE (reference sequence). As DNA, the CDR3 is TGTGCCAGCAGCCCAAGGACAGGGGACTATGGCTACACCTTC. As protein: CASSPRTGDYGYTF.

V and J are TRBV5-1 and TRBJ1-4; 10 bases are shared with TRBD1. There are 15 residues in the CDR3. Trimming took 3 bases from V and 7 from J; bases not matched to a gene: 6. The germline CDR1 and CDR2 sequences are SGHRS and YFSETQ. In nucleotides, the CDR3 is TGCGCCAGCAGCTGGGCCGGGGACAGGGGTGAAAAACTGTTTTTT. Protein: CASSWAGDRGEKLFF.

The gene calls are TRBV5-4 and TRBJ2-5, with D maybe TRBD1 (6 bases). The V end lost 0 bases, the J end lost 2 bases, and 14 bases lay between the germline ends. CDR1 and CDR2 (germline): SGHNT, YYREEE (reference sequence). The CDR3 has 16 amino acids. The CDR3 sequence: CASSLGVGQGQETQYF. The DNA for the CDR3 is TGTGCCAGCAGCTTGGGGGTGGGCCAGGGGCAAGAGACCCAGTACTTC. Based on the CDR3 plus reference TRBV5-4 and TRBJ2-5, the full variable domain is ETGVTQSPTHLIKTRGQQVTLRCSSQSGHNTVSWYQQALGQGPQFIFQYYREEENGRGNFPPRFSGLQFPNYSSELNVNALELDDSALYLCASSLGVGQGQETQYFGPGTRLLVL.

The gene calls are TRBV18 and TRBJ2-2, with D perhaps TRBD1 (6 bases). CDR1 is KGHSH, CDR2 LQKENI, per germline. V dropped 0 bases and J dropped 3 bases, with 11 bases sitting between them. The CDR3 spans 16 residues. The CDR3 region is CASSPPKTGDTGELFF. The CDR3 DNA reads TGTGCCAGCTCACCACCGAAGACAGGAGACACCGGGGAGCTGTTTTTT.

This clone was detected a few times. CDR3 residues: CASRELPGQSNYGYTF. CDR3 DNA sequence: TGTGCCAGCAGAGAATTACCGGGACAGAGTAACTATGGCTACACCTTC. This chain uses TRBV27 with TRBJ1-2, with 7 bases that match TRBD1. Trimming took 6 bases from V and 1 from J; bases not matched to a gene: 11. CDR1 and CDR2 from the germline V gene are MNHEY and SMNVEV (reference sequence). This CDR3 has 16 residues.

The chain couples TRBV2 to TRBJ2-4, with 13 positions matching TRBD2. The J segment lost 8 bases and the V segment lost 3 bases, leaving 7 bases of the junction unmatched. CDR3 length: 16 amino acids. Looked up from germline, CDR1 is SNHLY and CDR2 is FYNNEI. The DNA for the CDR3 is TGTGCCAGCAGTGACCGGACTAGCGGGAGATCGGACATTCAGTACTTC. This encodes CASSDRTSGRSDIQYF.

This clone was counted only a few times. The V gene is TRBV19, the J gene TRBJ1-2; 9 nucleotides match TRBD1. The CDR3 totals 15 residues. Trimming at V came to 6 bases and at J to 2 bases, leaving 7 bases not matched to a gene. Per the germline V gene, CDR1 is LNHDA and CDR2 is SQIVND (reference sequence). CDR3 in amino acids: CASSEGQGRNYGYTF. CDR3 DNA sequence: TGTGCCAGTAGCGAAGGACAGGGGAGGAACTATGGCTACACCTTC.

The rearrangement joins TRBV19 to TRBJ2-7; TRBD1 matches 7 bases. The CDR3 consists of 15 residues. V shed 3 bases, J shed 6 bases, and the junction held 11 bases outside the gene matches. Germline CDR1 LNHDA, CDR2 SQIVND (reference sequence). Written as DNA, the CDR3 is TGTGCCAGTAGTATCCAGGACAGGACTTCTGCCGAGCAGTACTTC. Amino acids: CASSIQDRTSAEQYF. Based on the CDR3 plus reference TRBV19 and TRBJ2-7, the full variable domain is DGGITQSPKYLFRKEGQNVTLSCEQNLNHDAMYWYRQDPGQGLRLIYYSQIVNDFQKGDIAEGYSVSREKKESFPLTVTSAQKNPTAFYLCASSIQDRTSAEQYFGPGTRLTVT.

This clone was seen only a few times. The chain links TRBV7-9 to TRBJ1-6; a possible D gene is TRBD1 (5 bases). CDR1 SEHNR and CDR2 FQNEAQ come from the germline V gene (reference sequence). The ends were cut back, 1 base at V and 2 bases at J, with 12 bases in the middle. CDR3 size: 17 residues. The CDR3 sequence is CASSLGDSRPYNSPLHF. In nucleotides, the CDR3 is TGTGCCAGCAGCTTAGGAGACAGCCGTCCCTATAATTCACCCCTCCACTTT.

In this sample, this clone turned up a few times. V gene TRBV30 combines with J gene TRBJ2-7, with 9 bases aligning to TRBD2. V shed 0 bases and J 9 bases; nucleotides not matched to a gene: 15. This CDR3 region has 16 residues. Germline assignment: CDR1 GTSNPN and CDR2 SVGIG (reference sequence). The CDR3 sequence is CAWSVPGAGGRGTQYF. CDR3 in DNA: TGTGCCTGGAGTGTCCCGGGGGCAGGCGGGAGGGGTACGCAGTACTTC. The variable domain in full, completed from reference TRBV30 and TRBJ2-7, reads SQTIHQWPATLVQPVGSPLSLECTVEGTSNPNLYWYRQAAGRGLQLLFYSVGIGQISSEVPQNLSASRPQDRQFILSSKKLLLSDSGFYLCAWSVPGAGGRGTQYFGPGTRLTVT.

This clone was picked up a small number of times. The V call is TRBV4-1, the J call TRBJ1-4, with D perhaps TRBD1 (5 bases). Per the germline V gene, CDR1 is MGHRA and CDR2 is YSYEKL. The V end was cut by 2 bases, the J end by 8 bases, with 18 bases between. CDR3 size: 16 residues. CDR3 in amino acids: CASSQLRGPGEEKLFF. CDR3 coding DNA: TGCGCCAGCAGCCAACTACGGGGCCCGGGGGAGGAAAAACTGTTTTTT.

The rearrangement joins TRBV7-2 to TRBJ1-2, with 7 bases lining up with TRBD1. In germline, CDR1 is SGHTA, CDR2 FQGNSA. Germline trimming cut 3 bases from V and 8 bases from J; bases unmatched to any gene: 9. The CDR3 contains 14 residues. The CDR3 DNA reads TGTGCCAGCAGCTTCGACAGGGCCAGTGACGGCTACACCTTC. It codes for CASSFDRASDGYTF.

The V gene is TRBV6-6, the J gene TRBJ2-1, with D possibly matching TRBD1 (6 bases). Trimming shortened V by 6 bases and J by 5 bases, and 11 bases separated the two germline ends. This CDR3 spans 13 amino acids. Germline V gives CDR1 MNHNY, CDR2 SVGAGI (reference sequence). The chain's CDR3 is CASSSSGDNEQFF. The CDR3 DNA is TGTGCCAGCAGCTCCTCAGGGGACAATGAGCAGTTCTTC.

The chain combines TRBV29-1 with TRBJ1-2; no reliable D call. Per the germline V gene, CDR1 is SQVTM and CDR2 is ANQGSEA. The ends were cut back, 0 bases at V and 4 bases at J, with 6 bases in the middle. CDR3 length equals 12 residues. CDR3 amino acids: CSVEDNSYGYTF. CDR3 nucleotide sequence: TGCAGCGTTGAAGATAATAGCTATGGCTACACCTTC.

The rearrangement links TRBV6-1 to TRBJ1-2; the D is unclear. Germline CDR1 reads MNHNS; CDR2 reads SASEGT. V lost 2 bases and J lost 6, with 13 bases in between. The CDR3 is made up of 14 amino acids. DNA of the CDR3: TGTGCCAGCAGTGAATGGGTGGATCTAGATGGCTACACCTTC. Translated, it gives CASSEWVDLDGYTF.

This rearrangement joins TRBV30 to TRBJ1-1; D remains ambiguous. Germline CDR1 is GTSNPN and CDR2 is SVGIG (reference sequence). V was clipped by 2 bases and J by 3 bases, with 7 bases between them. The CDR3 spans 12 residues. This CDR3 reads CAWSTVYTEAFF. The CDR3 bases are TGTGCCTGGAGTACAGTCTACACTGAAGCTTTCTTT.

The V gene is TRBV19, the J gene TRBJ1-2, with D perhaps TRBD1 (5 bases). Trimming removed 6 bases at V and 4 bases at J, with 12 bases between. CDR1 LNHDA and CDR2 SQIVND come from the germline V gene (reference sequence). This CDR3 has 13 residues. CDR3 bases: TGTGCCAGTAGATTCACAGGTTCCTATGGCTACACCTTC. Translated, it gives CASRFTGSYGYTF.

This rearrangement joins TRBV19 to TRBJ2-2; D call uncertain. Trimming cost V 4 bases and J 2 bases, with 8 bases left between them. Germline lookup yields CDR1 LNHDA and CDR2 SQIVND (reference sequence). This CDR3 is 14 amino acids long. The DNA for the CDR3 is TGTGCCAGTAGTACAAACAAAAACACCGGGGAGCTGTTTTTT. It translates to CASSTNKNTGELFF. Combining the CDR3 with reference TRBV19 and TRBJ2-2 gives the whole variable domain DGGITQSPKYLFRKEGQNVTLSCEQNLNHDAMYWYRQDPGQGLRLIYYSQIVNDFQKGDIAEGYSVSREKKESFPLTVTSAQKNPTAFYLCASSTNKNTGELFFGEGSRLTVL.

CDR3 residues: CASSDVSPGISGNTIYF. DNA of the CDR3: TGTGCCAGCAGTGACGTTAGTCCCGGGATCTCAGGAAACACCATATATTTT. The chain has TRBV6-1 and TRBJ1-3; D unresolved. Trimming shortened V by 3 bases and J by 4 bases, and 19 bases separated the two germline ends. Germline CDR1 MNHNS, CDR2 SASEGT. This CDR3 region has 17 residues.

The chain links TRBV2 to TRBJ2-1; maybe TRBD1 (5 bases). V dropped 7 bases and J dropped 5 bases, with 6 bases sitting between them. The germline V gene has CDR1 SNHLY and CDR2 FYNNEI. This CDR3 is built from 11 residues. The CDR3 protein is CASKTDNEQFF. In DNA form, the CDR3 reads TGTGCCAGCAAGACAGACAATGAGCAGTTCTTC.

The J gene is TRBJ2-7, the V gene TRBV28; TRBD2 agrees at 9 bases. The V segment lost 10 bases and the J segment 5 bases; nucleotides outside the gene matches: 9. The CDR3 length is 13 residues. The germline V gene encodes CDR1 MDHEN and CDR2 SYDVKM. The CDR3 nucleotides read TGTGCCACCCGCGGGGGGGTAGTCGACGAGCAGTACTTC. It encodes CATRGGVVDEQYF.

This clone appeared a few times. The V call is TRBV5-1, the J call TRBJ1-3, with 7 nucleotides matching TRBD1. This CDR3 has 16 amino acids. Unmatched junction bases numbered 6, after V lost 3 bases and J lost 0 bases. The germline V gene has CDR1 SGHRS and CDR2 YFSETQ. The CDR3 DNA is TGCGCCAGCAGCTCGGGACAGACGCTCTCTGGAAACACCATATATTTT. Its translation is CASSSGQTLSGNTIYF.

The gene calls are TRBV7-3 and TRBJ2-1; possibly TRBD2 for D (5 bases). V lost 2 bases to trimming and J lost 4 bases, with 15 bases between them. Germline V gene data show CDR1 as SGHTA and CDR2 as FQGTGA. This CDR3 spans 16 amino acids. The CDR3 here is CASSLVGGSQYNEQFF. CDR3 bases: TGTGCCAGCAGCTTAGTCGGAGGTTCCCAATACAATGAGCAGTTCTTC.

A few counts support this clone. CDR3 DNA: TGTGCCACCAGAGGCAGACTAGCGGGAGGGCCGGTGCGCACAGATACGCAGTATTTT. Its protein product is CATRGRLAGGPVRTDTQYF. The rearrangement joins TRBV15 to TRBJ2-3; 14 nucleotides agree with TRBD2. This CDR3 is built from 19 residues. V shed 6 bases and J 1 base; nucleotides not matched to a gene: 12. Germline values: CDR1 LNHNV, CDR2 YYDKDF (reference sequence). The full variable domain, its missing parts supplied by reference TRBV15 and TRBJ2-3, is DAMVIQNPRYQVTQFGKPVTLSCSQTLNHNVMYWYQQKSSQAPKLLFHYYDKDFNNEADTPDNFQSRRPNTSFCFLDIRSPGLGDTAMYLCATRGRLAGGPVRTDTQYFGPGTRLTVL.

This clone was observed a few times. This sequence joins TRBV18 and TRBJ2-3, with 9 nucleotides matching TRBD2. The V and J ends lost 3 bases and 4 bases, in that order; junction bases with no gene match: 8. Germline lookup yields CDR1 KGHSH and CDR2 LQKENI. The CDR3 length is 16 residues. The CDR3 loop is CASSPDPGLASDTQYF. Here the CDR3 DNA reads TGTGCCAGCTCACCCGACCCCGGACTAGCGTCAGATACGCAGTATTTT. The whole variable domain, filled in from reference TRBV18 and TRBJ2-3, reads NAGVMQNPRHLVRRRGQEARLRCSPMKGHSHVYWYRQLPEEGLKFMVYLQKENIIDESGMPKERFSAEFPKEGPSILRIQQVVRGDSAAYFCASSPDPGLASDTQYFGPGTRLTVL.

CDR3 in DNA: TGTGCCAGCAGCCCCAGGTTAGTGTGGACTGAAGCTTTCTTT. Protein sequence: CASSPRLVWTEAFF. This chain links TRBV9 with TRBJ1-1; D gene ambiguous. V lost 4 bases and J lost 5, with 15 bases in between. The CDR3 sequence is 14 residues long. The germline V gene has CDR1 SGDLS and CDR2 YYNGEE.

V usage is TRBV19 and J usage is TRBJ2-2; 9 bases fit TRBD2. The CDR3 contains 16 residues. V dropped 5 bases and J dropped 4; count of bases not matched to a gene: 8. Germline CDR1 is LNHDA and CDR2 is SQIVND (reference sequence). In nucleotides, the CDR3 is TGTGCCAGTAGTCGGGTAGCGGGAGCGGCCACCGGGGAGCTGTTTTTT. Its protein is CASSRVAGAATGELFF.

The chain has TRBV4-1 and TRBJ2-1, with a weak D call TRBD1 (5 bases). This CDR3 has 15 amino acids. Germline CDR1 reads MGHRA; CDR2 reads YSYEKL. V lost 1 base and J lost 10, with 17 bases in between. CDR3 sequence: CASSQVGLQVYEQFF. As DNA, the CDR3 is TGCGCCAGCAGCCAAGTGGGCCTACAGGTTTACGAGCAGTTCTTC.

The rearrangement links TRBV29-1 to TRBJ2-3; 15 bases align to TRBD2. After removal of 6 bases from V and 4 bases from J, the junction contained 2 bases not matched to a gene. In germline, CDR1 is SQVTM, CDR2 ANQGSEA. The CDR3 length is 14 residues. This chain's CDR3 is CSVGTSGGPDTQYF. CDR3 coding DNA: TGCAGCGTAGGGACTAGCGGGGGGCCAGATACGCAGTATTTT.